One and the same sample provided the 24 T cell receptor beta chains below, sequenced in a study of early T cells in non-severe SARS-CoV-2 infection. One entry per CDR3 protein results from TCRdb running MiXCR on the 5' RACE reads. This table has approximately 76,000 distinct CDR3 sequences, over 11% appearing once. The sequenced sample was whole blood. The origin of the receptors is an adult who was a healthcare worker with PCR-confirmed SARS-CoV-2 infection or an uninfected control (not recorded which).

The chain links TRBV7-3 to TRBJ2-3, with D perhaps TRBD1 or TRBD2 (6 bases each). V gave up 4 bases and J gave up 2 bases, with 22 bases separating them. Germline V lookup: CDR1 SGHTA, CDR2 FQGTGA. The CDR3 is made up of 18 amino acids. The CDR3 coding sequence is TGTGCCAGCAGCTCGGGGCAGGGGATTAGCGGATCCACAGATACGCAGTATTTT. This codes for CASSSGQGISGSTDTQYF.

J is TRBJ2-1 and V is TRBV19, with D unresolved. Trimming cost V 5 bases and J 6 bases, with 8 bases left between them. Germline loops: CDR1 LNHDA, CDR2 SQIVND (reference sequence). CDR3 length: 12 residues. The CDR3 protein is CASSPWGNEQFF. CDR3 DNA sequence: TGTGCCAGTAGTCCCTGGGGCAATGAGCAGTTCTTC. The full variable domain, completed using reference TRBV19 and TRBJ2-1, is DGGITQSPKYLFRKEGQNVTLSCEQNLNHDAMYWYRQDPGQGLRLIYYSQIVNDFQKGDIAEGYSVSREKKESFPLTVTSAQKNPTAFYLCASSPWGNEQFFGPGTRLTVL.

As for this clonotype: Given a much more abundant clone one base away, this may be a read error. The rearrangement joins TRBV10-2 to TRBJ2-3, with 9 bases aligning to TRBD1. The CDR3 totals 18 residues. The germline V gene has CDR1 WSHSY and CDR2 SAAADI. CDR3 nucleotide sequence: TGCGCCAGCGGGACAGGGCCGGAGCGGGACGCGCTCACAGATATGCAGTATTTT. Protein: CASGTGPERDALTDMQYF.

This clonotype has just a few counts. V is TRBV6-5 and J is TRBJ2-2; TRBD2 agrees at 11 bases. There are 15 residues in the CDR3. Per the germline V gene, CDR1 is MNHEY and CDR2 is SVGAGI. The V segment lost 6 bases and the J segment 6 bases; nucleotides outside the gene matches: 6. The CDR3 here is CASSRTSGPSGELFF. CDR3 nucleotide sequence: TGTGCCAGCAGCCGGACTAGCGGGCCCTCCGGGGAGCTGTTTTTT.

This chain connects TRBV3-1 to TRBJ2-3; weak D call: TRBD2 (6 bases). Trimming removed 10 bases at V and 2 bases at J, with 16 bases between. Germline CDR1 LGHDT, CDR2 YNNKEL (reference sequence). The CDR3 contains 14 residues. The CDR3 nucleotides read TGTGCCACTTCGGAGGGAATCACCACAGATACGCAGTATTTT. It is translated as CATSEGITTDTQYF.

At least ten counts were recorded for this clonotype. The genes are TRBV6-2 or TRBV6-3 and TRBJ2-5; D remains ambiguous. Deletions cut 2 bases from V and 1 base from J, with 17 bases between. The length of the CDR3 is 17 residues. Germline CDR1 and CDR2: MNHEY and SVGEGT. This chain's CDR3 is CASSYNSLRRPQETQYF. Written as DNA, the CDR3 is TGTGCCAGCAGTTACAATTCCCTAAGACGGCCCCAAGAGACCCAGTACTTC.

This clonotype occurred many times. The CDR3 DNA reads TGCAGTGCTAGAGGGACTAGCGGGAGAAATGAGCAGTTCTTC. It encodes CSARGTSGRNEQFF. The V gene is TRBV20-1, the J gene TRBJ2-1, with 13 bases fitting TRBD2. V gave up 1 base and J gave up 7 bases; unmatched junction bases: 1. The CDR3 is 14 residues long. CDR1 is DFQATT, CDR2 SNEGSKA, per germline (reference sequence).

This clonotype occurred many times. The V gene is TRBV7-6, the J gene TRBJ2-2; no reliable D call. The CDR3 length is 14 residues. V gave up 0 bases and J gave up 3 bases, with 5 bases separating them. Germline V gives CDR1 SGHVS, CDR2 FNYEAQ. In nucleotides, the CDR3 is TGTGCCAGCAGCTTAGCGGACGACACCGGGGAGCTGTTTTTT. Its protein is CASSLADDTGELFF.

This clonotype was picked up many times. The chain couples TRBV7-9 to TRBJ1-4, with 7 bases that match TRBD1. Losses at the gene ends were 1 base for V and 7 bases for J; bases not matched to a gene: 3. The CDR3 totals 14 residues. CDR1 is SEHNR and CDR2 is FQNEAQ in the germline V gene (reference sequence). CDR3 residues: CASSLDRGSEKLFF. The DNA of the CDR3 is TGTGCCAGCAGCTTAGACAGGGGATCTGAAAAACTGTTTTTT. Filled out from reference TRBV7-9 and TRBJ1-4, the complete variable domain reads DTGVSQNPRHKITKRGQNVTFRCDPISEHNRLYWYRQTLGQGPEFLTYFQNEAQLEKSRLLSDRFSAERPKGSFSTLEIQRTEQGDSAMYLCASSLDRGSEKLFFGSGTQLSVL.

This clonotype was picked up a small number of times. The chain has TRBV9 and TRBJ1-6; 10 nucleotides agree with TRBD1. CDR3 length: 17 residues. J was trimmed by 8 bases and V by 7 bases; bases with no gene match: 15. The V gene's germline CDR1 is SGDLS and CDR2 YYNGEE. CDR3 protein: CASGQSMGDRGHSPLHF. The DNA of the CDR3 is TGTGCCAGCGGCCAAAGTATGGGGGACAGGGGTCATTCACCCCTCCACTTT. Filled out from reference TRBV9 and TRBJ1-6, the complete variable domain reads DSGVTQTPKHLITATGQRVTLRCSPRSGDLSVYWYQQSLDQGLQFLIQYYNGEERAKGNILERFSAQQFPDLHSELNLSSLELGDSALYFCASGQSMGDRGHSPLHFGNGTRLTVT.

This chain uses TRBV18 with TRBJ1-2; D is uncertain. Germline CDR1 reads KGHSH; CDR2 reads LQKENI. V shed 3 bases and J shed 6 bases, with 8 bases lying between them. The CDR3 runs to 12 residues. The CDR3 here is CASSPRGDGYTF. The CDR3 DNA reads TGTGCCAGCTCACCCCGCGGCGATGGCTACACCTTC.

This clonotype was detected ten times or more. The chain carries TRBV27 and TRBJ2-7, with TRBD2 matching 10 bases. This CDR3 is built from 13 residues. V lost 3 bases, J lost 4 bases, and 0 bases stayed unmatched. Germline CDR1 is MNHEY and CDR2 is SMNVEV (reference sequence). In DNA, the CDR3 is TGTGCCAGCAGTTTTAGCGGGGGGTACGAGCAGTACTTC. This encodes CASSFSGGYEQYF.

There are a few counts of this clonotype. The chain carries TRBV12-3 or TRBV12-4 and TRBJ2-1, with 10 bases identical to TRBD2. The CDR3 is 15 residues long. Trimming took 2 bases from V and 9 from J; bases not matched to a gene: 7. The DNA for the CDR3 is TGTGCCAGCAGTTTAAGAGGACTAGCGGTTATTGAGCAGTTCTTC. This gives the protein CASSLRGLAVIEQFF.

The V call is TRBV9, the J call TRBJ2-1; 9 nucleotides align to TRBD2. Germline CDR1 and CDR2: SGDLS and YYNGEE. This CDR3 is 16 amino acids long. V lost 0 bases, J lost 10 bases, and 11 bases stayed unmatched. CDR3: CASSVALAGSRGEQFF. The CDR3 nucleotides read TGTGCCAGCAGCGTAGCCCTAGCGGGATCTCGCGGGGAGCAGTTCTTC.

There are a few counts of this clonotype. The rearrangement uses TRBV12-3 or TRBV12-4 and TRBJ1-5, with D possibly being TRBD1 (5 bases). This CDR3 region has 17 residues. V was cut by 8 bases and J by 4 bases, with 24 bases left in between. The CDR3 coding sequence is TGTGCCAGCTGTCTTAGCTCCGGGGCACTAAGGAATCAGCCCCAGCATTTT. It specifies CASCLSSGALRNQPQHF.

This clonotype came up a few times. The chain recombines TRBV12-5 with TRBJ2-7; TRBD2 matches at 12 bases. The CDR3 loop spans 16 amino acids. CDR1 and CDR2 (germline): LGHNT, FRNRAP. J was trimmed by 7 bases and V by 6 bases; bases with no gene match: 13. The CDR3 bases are TGTGCTAGTGGCCGGAGGACTAGCGGGAACAGAAATGAGCAGTACTTC. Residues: CASGRRTSGNRNEQYF.

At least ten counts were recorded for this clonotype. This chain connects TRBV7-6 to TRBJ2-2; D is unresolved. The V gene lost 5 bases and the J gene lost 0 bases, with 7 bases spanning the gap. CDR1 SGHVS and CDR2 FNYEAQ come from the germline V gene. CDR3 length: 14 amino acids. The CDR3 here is CASSTVANTGELFF. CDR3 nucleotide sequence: TGTGCCAGCAGCACGGTAGCGAACACCGGGGAGCTGTTTTTT.

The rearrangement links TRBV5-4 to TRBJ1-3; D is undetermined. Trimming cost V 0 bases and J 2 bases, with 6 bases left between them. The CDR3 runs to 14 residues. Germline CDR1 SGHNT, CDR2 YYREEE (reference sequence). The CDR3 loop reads CASSLAGAGNTIYF. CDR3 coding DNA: TGTGCCAGCAGCTTGGCTGGGGCTGGAAACACCATATATTTT.

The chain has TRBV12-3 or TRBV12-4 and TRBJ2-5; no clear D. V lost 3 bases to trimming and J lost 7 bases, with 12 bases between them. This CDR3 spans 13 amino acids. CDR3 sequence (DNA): TGTGCCAGCAGTTTGTGGTCCCCGGGGACCCAGTACTTC. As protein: CASSLWSPGTQYF.

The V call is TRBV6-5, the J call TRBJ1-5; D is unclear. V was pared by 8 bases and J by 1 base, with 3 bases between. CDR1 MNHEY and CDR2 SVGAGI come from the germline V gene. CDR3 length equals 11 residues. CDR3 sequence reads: CASGSNQPQHF. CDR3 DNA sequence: TGTGCCAGCGGGAGCAATCAGCCCCAGCATTTT.

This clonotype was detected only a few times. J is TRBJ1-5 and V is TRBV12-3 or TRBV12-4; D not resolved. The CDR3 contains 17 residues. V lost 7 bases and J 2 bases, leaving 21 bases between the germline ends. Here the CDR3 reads CASNFSPLGRGNQPQHF. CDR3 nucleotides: TGTGCCAGCAACTTTAGCCCCCTTGGTCGTGGCAATCAGCCCCAGCATTTT.

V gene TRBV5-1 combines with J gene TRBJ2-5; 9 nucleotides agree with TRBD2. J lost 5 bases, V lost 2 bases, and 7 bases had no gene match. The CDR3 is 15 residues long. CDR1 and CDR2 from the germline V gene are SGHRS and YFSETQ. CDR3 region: CASSFSSGGKETQYF. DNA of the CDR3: TGCGCCAGCAGCTTTTCCAGCGGGGGGAAGGAGACCCAGTACTTC.

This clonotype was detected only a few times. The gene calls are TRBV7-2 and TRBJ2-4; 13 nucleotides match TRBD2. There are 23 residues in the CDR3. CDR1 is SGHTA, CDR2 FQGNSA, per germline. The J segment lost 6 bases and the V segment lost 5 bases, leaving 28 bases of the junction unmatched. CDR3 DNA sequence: TGTGCCAGCAGCCTCCCGGCACTTGGATACACCGGGACTAGCGGGACCCTCGGAAACATTCAGTACTTC. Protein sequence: CASSLPALGYTGTSGTLGNIQYF. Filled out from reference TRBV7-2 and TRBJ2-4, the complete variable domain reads GAGVSQSPSNKVTEKGKDVELRCDPISGHTALYWYRQSLGQGLEFLIYFQGNSAPDKSGLPSDRFSAERTGGSVSTLTIQRTQQEDSAVYLCASSLPALGYTGTSGTLGNIQYFGAGTRLSVL.

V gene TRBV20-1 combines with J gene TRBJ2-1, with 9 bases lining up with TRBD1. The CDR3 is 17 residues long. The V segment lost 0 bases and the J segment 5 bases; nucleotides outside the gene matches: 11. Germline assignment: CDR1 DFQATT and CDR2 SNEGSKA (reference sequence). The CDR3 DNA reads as TGCAGTGCTAGAGACCTCCGAACCGGGACAGGGAACAATGAGCAGTTCTTC. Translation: CSARDLRTGTGNNEQFF.